The entry below describes one T cell receptor beta chain. The antigen is undetermined. These data belong to a study of CD8 T cells in Susac syndrome. General study points: That the number of individuals in its TCR sequencing and HLA analysis was relatively small was acknowledged by the study.

TCR beta from blood CD8+ and CD4+ T cells was sequenced. Through negative isolation, CD4+ and CD8+ T cells were obtained, while TEMRA cells were enriched using FACS. The V gene end was trimmed by 2 bases and the J gene end by 10 bases; junction bases not matched to a gene: 3. There are 12 residues in the CDR3. Germline V gene lookup returns CDR1 MDHEN and CDR2 SYDVKM. Random hexamers were used to reverse transcribe 0.5 to 1 ug of RNA. An immunoSEQ multiplex PCR generated amplified TCR beta CDR3 products spanning 54 Vbeta and 13 Jbeta. TCRdb independently ran MiXCR on the immunoSEQ multiplex PCR reads; one entry per CDR3 protein. The table includes a few hundred thousand distinct CDR3 sequences, 95% detected once.

This receptor was obtained from a human donor with multiple sclerosis. This chain connects TRBV28 to TRBJ1-1, with TRBD1 matching 8 bases. Sequencing was carried out using CD4+ T cells from PBMCs. CDR3 DNA: TGTGCCAGCAGTTTAAGGGACAGGCGAGCTTTCTTT. It encodes CASSLRDRRAFF.